This TCR beta chain emerged from a study of identical twins. Template switching (which added a universal primer site) was used, and cDNA carried unique molecular identifiers. TCRdb recomputed calls from the 5' RACE reads with MiXCR, one row per CDR3 protein. This table has 450,000 or so distinct CDR3 sequences, 15% to 20% appearing once. This clonotype was detected a few times. The V end was cut by 4 bases, the J end by 4 bases, with 14 bases between. Germline-derived CDR1 and CDR2 are MDHEN and SYDVKM. This CDR3 comprises 15 residues. This TCR was recovered from a man aged 50-59 years in good health. The source material was naive T cells sorted from blood. The rearrangement links TRBV28 to TRBJ2-1; D is perhaps TRBD2 (6 bases). CDR3 nucleotides: TGTGCCAGCAGTTACGGGAGAAGCTTTTACAATGAGCAGTTCTTC. The encoded protein is CASSYGRSFYNEQFF.